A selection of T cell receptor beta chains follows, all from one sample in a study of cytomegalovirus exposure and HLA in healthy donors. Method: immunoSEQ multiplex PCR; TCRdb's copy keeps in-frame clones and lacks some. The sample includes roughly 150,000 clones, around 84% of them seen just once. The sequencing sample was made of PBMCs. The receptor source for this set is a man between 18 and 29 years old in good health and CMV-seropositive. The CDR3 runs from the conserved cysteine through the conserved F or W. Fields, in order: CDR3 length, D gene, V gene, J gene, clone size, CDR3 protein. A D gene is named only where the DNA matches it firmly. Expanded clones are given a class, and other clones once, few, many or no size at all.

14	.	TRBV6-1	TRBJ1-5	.	CASSEAGQNQPQHF
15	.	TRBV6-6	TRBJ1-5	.	CASSFSNSRPSAQHF
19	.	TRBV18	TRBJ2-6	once	CASSPVSQGRNSGANVLTF
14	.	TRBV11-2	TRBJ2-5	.	CASSPFGKGETQYF
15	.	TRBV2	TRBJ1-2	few	CASSREVYPGRGYTF
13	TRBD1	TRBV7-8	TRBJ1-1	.	CASSPQGVTEAFF
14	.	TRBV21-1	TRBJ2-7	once	CASSKDRGAHEQYF
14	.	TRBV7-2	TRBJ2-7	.	CASSLGLGFYEQYF
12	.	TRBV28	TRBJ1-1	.	CASTLRGTEAFF
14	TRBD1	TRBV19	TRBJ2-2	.	CASSIDRGSGELFF
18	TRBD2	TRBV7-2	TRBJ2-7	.	CASSLRRLGLAGVGEQYF
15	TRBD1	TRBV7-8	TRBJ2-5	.	CASSSDRGQGETQYF
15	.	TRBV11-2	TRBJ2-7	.	CASSLVSGGTYEQYF
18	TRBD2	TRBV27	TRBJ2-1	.	CASSTTSGGISSYNEQFF
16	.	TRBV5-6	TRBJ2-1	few	CASSLATDWGTNEQFF
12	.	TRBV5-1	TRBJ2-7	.	CASSLEGASPTF
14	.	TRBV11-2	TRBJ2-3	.	CASSEGLFLGTQYF
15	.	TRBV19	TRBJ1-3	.	CASSIQTGTGNTIYF
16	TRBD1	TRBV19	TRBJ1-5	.	CASSIGTGNSNQPQHF
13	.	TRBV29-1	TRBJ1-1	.	CSVLRQLNTEAFF
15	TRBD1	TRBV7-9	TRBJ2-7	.	CASSLEQARGNEQYF
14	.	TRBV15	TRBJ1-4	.	CATSRGQGYEKLFF
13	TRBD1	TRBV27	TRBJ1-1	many	CASSSYRDSEAFF
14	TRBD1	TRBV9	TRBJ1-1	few	CASSVVPGGGEAFF
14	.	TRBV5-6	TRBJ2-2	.	CASFPGTNTGELFF
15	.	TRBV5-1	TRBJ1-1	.	CASSPRTEGSAEAFF
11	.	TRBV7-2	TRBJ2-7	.	CASSPGYEQYF